This TCR beta chain was recorded in a study of blood T cell repertoires in COVID-19. Study information: There were acute and convalescent COVID-19 samples, and they came from the United States, Italy and Spain. PBMCs, B-cell-depleted T cells, or T cells provided the cDNA or gDNA that made up the material.

The length of the CDR3 is 15 residues. Germline-derived CDR1 and CDR2 are SGHTS and YDEGEE. The trim removed 2 bases at V and 6 bases at J, leaving 6 bases unmatched. Followed over time, Seattle patients had been enrolled while infection was active. In the original processing: Reference gene primers were amplified, and this amplification served to estimate nucleated cell counts. The assay was immunoSEQ multiplex PCR, and TCRdb's table has in-frame clones only and misses some. For V, J and clone size, that table is used; D and trimming come from the DNA. Here the sample spans tens of thousands of clones, 78% being singletons.

The J gene is TRBJ1-5, the V gene TRBV5-8; 9 positions match TRBD1. This TCR was recovered from a man in his sixties or seventies with COVID-19, enrolled during active disease. Source material: peripheral blood. The CDR3: CASSFRTGATQPQHF. In nucleotides, the CDR3 is TGTGCCAGCAGCTTCAGGACAGGGGCAACTCAGCCCCAGCATTTT. Supplemented by reference TRBV5-8 and TRBJ1-5, the full variable domain reads EAGVTQSPTHLIKTRGQQATLRCSPISGHTSVYWYQQALGLGLQFLLWYDEGEERNRGNFPPRFSGRQFPNYSSELNVNALELEDSALYLCASSFRTGATQPQHFGDGTRLSIL.